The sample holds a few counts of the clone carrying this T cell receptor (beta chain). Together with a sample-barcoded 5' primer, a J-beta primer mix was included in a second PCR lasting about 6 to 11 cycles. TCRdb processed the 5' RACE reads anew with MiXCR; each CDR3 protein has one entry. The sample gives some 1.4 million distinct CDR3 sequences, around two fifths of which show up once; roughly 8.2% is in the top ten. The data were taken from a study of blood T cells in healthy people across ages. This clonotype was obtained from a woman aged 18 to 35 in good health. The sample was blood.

As DNA, the CDR3 is TGTGCCAGCAGCAACTCTGTGGTTTGGACAGATACGCAGTATTTT. Its translation is CASSNSVVWTDTQYF. V gene TRBV21-1 combines with J gene TRBJ2-3. TRBV21-1 is marked as a pseudogene. The CDR3 is made up of 15 amino acids.